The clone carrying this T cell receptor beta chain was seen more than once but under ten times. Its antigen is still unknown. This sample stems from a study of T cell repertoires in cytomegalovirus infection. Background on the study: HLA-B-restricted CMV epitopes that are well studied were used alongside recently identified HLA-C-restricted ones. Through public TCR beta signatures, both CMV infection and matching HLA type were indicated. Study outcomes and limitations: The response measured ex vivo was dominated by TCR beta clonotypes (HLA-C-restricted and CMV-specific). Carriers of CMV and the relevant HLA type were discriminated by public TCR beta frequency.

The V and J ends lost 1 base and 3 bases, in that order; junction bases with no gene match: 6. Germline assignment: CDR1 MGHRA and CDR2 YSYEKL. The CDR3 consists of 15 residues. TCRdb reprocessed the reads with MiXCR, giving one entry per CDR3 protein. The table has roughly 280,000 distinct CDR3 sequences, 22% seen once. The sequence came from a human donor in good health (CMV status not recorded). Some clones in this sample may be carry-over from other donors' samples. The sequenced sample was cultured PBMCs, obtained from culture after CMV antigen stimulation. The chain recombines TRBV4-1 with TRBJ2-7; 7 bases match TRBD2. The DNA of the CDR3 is TGCGCCAGCAGCCAAGTCGGCGGGAGCATCTACGAGCAGTACTTC. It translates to CASSQVGGSIYEQYF.